The sample holds a few counts of the clone carrying this T cell receptor (beta chain). Its target is not known. This specimen comes from a study of T-cell memory formation after mild COVID-19. TCRdb reanalysed the 5' RACE reads using MiXCR and keeps one entry per CDR3 protein. The sample has about 210,000 distinct CDR3 sequences; 27% are singletons. Study-level points and caveats: The study found balanced CD4/CD8 in clones contracting day 15 to 85 and a CD4+ lean in later expanders. That cross-reactive memory joined was suggested by some responding clones appearing in pre-infection memory.

The CDR3 runs 13 residues. Germline assignment: CDR1 SGHTA and CDR2 FQGTGA. V lost 5 bases and J lost 3, with 9 bases in between. This rearrangement joins TRBV7-3 to TRBJ2-3; unclear D gene. The sequenced material came from PBMCs or a T cell subset sorted from them (not recorded which). This clonotype was obtained from an adult woman who had mild COVID-19 (a few samples of this study predate the infection). Cell type and time point are not known. The CDR3 sequence: CASSAPGTDTQYF. In DNA, the CDR3 is TGTGCCAGCAGCGCCCCTGGGACAGATACGCAGTATTTT. Looking up the rest from reference TRBV7-3 and TRBJ2-3 gives the full variable domain: GAGVSQTPSNKVTEKGKYVELRCDPISGHTALYWYRQSLGQGPEFLIYFQGTGAADDSGLPNDRFFAVRPEGSVSTLKIQRTERGDSAVYLCASSAPGTDTQYFGPGTRLTVL.